This T cell receptor (beta chain) was observed in a study of shared clonotypes between healthy human individuals. This CDR3 region has 13 residues. Germline CDR1 reads SGHRS; CDR2 reads YFSETQ. The V gene lost 5 bases and the J gene lost 4 bases, with 10 bases spanning the gap. This clone was seen only once. Every subset's genomic DNA went evenly onto several immunoSEQ plates. The protocol was immunoSEQ multiplex PCR, while the TCRdb copy is restricted to in-frame clones and leaves out a portion. Seen here are 450,000 or so clones, around 77% observed once, and the top ten hold 12%. This chain joins TRBV5-1 and TRBJ2-1; D unresolved. The sequence came from a woman aged 40 to 49 in good health. Some clones in this sample may be carry-over from other donors' samples. Sequencing input: PBMCs. CDR3 nucleotides: TGCGCCAGCAGAATGGATGGGTACAATGAGCAGTTCTTC. Residues: CASRMDGYNEQFF. Together with reference TRBV5-1 and TRBJ2-1, the CDR3 gives the full variable domain: KAGVTQTPRYLIKTRGQQVTLSCSPISGHRSVSWYQQTPGQGLQFLFEYFSETQRNKGNFPGRFSGRQFSNSRSEMNVSTLELGDSALYLCASRMDGYNEQFFGPGTRLTVL.